This T cell receptor (beta chain) was documented in a study of shared clonotypes between healthy human individuals. Findings and limits, study-wide: Memory subsets had estimated richness that was generally smaller than that of naive subsets.

Comment on this clone: Its antigen remains unidentified.

A deep-level run was used for the assay. The assay was immunoSEQ multiplex PCR, and TCRdb's table has in-frame clones only and misses some. The table records about 2 million clones, about 95% of them present only once. The CDR3 covers 17 residues. Looked up from germline, CDR1 is MNHNS and CDR2 is SASEGT. With 2 bases removed from V and 0 bases from J, the gap between germline ends came to 14 bases. As defined, naive CD8 cells were CD45RO-negative and positively selected for CCR7, with terminally differentiated effector memory CD45RA+ cells excluded. Donors were healthy HIV-negative adults without recently reported acute infections or vaccinations.

The sequencing input was naive CD8+ T cells sorted from blood. This TCR came from a man younger than 35 in good health. The V gene is TRBV6-1, the J gene TRBJ2-1, with unresolved D. The CDR3 region is CASSEKPGLSSYNEQFF. The DNA of the CDR3 is TGTGCCAGCAGTGAAAAACCGGGCCTTAGCTCCTACAATGAGCAGTTCTTC.